This entry features one T cell receptor beta chain sequence. The antigen is unknown. The data stem from a study of T-cell memory formation after mild COVID-19. Findings and caveats of the study: Contracting clones from day 15 to 85 showed balanced CD4/CD8; later expanders favored CD4+. Those CD4+ clones that contracted were mainly in CM and EM (CD8+ ones in EMRA). Clones from the second wave (peaking day 37) had unconfirmed SARS-CoV-2 specificity.

It was 5'RACE with constant-segment primers that produced the TCR alpha and TCR beta cDNA libraries, which carried sample barcodes and UMIs. TCRdb re-derived calls from the 5' RACE reads in MiXCR, one entry per CDR3 protein. The sample holds about 240,000 distinct CDR3 sequences; over 8.5% are singletons and the top ten take around 21%. Germline lookup yields CDR1 SGHTA and CDR2 FQGTGA. V was shortened by 4 bases and J by 0 bases, with 8 bases between the two germline ends. The CDR3 spans 14 residues. The chain recombines TRBV7-3 with TRBJ2-3; D is undetermined. The sample taken for sequencing was PBMCs or a T cell subset sorted from them (not recorded which). This TCR was recovered from a man between 18 and 29 years old who had mild COVID-19 (a few samples of this study predate the infection). Cell type and time point are not known. Here the CDR3 reads CASSSADSTDTQYF. The DNA of the CDR3 is TGTGCCAGCAGCTCTGCGGACAGCACAGATACGCAGTATTTT. Combining the CDR3 with reference TRBV7-3 and TRBJ2-3 gives the whole variable domain GAGVSQTPSNKVTEKGKYVELRCDPISGHTALYWYRQSLGQGPEFLIYFQGTGAADDSGLPNDRFFAVRPEGSVSTLKIQRTERGDSAVYLCASSSADSTDTQYFGPGTRLTVL.